The source of this TCR beta chain is a study of shared clonotypes between healthy human individuals. Study outcomes and limitations: Sharing of clonotypes among donors was expected to vary with sequencing depth.

Produced via immunoSEQ multiplex PCR; TCRdb's table is partial and in-frame only. The sample lists 1.6 million or so clones; 96% were seen once. Donors, healthy HIV-negative adults, lacked recent acute infections or vaccinations. Germline V gene lookup returns CDR1 SGHTA and CDR2 FQGNSA. The ends were cut back, 2 bases at V and 2 bases at J, with 12 bases in the middle. The CDR3 length is 15 residues. Worth noting for this clone: Its antigen remains unidentified.

This chain links TRBV7-2 with TRBJ1-1; D gene ambiguous. The TCR was taken from a man aged 25 to 45 in good health. Material for sequencing was naive CD4+ T cells sorted from blood. The subset denotes: CD45RA+ positively selected. The CDR3 coding sequence is TGTGCCAGCAGCTTAAAGGCCGGACTAAACACTGAAGCTTTCTTT. Amino acids: CASSLKAGLNTEAFF.